These 11 T cell receptor beta chains were sequenced from one sample in a study of blood T cells in healthy people across ages (dated by TCRdb to about 2015). The library was produced with 5' RACE. The sequencer was an Illumina HiSeq 2500. A second roughly 7 to 12 cycle PCR used a sample-barcoded 5' primer and a J-beta primer mix. Clones were called with MiXCR by TCRdb after fastp trimmed the public reads at Q25, and only in-frame beta chains were retained. Rows matching on CDR3 protein sequence are summarized as one entry with the most common DNA and genes. The sample records nearly 1 million distinct CDR3 sequences, just over 50% of which are singletons. Jointly, the top ten make up roughly a fifth of the sample. Sample: blood. These TCRs come from an older woman in good health.

The chain joins TRBV10-3 to TRBJ2-7, with 8 bases identical to TRBD1. The V and J ends lost 5 bases and 0 bases, in that order; junction bases with no gene match: 6. The germline CDR1 and CDR2 sequences are ENHRY and SYGVKD. The CDR3 has 15 amino acids. As DNA, the CDR3 is TGTGCCATCAGTCGGGACAGGCCGAACTCCTACGAGCAGTACTTC. Translation gives CAISRDRPNSYEQYF.

The chain combines TRBV28 with TRBJ2-7; 7 bases fit TRBD2. Unmatched junction bases numbered 11, after V lost 4 bases and J lost 5 bases. Germline V CDR1 and CDR2: MDHEN, SYDVKM. The CDR3 has 15 amino acids. The CDR3 region has the DNA TGTGCCAGCAGTTCCCCAGCGGGACTCAGACACGAGCAGTACTTC. This encodes CASSSPAGLRHEQYF.

J is TRBJ2-1 and V is TRBV24-1; TRBD1 aligns across 12 bases. Per the germline V gene, CDR1 is KGHDR and CDR2 is SFDVKD. The V and J ends lost 4 bases and 4 bases, in that order; junction bases with no gene match: 4. The CDR3 has 16 amino acids. The CDR3 DNA is TGTGCCACCAGTGACCGGGACAGGGGGCGTTACAATGAGCAGTTCTTC. It encodes CATSDRDRGRYNEQFF.

The J gene is TRBJ2-7, the V gene TRBV5-1, with D unresolved. Deletions cut 1 base from V and 9 bases from J, with 11 bases between. This CDR3 comprises 12 residues. Germline lookup yields CDR1 SGHRS and CDR2 YFSETQ. The CDR3 spells CASSLIKVPQYF. The CDR3 DNA sequence: TGCGCCAGCAGCTTGATTAAGGTCCCGCAGTACTTC.

The V and J genes are TRBV20-1 and TRBJ2-1; possibly TRBD2 for D (6 bases). This CDR3 spans 14 amino acids. From germline, CDR1 is DFQATT and CDR2 SNEGSKA (reference sequence). V lost 2 bases to trimming and J lost 5 bases, with 13 bases between them. The DNA for the CDR3 is TGCAGTGCTAGACCTTCCGGGACTCACAATGAGCAGTTCTTC. Its translation: CSARPSGTHNEQFF.

This clonotype was picked up a small number of times. V usage is TRBV20-1 and J usage is TRBJ2-6; possibly TRBD1 for D (5 bases). Trimming pared 6 bases from V and 0 bases from J, leaving 15 bases between. CDR3 size: 16 residues. The germline gives CDR1 DFQATT, CDR2 SNEGSKA (reference sequence). CDR3 in DNA: TGCAGTGCCTTACGGTCAGGGTACTCTGGGGCCAACGTCCTGACTTTC. Residues: CSALRSGYSGANVLTF.

This clonotype was found once. V usage is TRBV5-1 and J usage is TRBJ2-1; 8 bases fit TRBD1. Germline CDR1 reads SGHRS; CDR2 reads YFSETQ. This CDR3 has 14 residues. With 2 bases clipped from V and 8 bases from J, the junction kept 6 bases outside the gene matches. The CDR3 DNA follows: TGCGCCAGCAGCTTAGGACAGGGTATCTATGAGCAGTTCTTC. It encodes CASSLGQGIYEQFF.

This clonotype was seen many times. This sequence joins TRBV3-1 and TRBJ1-5, with 9 bases lining up with TRBD1. The CDR3 extends over 14 amino acids. Germline V gives CDR1 LGHDT, CDR2 YNNKEL (reference sequence). Trimming at V came to 3 bases and at J to 5 bases, leaving 2 bases not matched to a gene. The CDR3 sequence is CASSHGQGYQPQHF. The CDR3 nucleotides are TGTGCCAGCAGCCATGGACAGGGGTATCAGCCCCAGCATTTT.

J is TRBJ1-2 and V is TRBV15; D is undetermined. The ends were cut back, 0 bases at V and 3 bases at J, with 11 bases in the middle. Germline V gives CDR1 LNHNV, CDR2 YYDKDF (reference sequence). This CDR3 is 15 amino acids long. The CDR3 DNA is TGTGCCACCAGCAGAGATATGGGAAGAGACTATGGCTACACCTTC. Protein product: CATSRDMGRDYGYTF. Full variable domain (outside the CDR3, taken from reference TRBV15 and TRBJ1-2): DAMVIQNPRYQVTQFGKPVTLSCSQTLNHNVMYWYQQKSSQAPKLLFHYYDKDFNNEADTPDNFQSRRPNTSFCFLDIRSPGLGDTAMYLCATSRDMGRDYGYTFGSGTRLTVV.

The chain recombines TRBV29-1 with TRBJ2-1; 7 bases agree with TRBD2. From germline, CDR1 is SQVTM and CDR2 ANQGSEA. Unmatched junction bases numbered 9, after V lost 4 bases and J lost 9 bases. This CDR3 region has 13 residues. The chain's CDR3 is CSVGGGRLAEQFF. DNA of the CDR3: TGCAGCGTTGGGGGGGGGAGGTTGGCTGAGCAGTTCTTC.

The V gene is TRBV5-1, the J gene TRBJ2-1, with D perhaps matching TRBD1 (6 bases). The CDR3 is made up of 17 amino acids. The V gene's germline CDR1 is SGHRS and CDR2 YFSETQ. With 5 bases removed from V and 5 bases from J, the gap between germline ends came to 23 bases. CDR3 DNA: TGCGCCAGCAGAGTTCCTTCCGCGACAGGCCAAAACAATGAGCAGTTCTTC. It translates to CASRVPSATGQNNEQFF.